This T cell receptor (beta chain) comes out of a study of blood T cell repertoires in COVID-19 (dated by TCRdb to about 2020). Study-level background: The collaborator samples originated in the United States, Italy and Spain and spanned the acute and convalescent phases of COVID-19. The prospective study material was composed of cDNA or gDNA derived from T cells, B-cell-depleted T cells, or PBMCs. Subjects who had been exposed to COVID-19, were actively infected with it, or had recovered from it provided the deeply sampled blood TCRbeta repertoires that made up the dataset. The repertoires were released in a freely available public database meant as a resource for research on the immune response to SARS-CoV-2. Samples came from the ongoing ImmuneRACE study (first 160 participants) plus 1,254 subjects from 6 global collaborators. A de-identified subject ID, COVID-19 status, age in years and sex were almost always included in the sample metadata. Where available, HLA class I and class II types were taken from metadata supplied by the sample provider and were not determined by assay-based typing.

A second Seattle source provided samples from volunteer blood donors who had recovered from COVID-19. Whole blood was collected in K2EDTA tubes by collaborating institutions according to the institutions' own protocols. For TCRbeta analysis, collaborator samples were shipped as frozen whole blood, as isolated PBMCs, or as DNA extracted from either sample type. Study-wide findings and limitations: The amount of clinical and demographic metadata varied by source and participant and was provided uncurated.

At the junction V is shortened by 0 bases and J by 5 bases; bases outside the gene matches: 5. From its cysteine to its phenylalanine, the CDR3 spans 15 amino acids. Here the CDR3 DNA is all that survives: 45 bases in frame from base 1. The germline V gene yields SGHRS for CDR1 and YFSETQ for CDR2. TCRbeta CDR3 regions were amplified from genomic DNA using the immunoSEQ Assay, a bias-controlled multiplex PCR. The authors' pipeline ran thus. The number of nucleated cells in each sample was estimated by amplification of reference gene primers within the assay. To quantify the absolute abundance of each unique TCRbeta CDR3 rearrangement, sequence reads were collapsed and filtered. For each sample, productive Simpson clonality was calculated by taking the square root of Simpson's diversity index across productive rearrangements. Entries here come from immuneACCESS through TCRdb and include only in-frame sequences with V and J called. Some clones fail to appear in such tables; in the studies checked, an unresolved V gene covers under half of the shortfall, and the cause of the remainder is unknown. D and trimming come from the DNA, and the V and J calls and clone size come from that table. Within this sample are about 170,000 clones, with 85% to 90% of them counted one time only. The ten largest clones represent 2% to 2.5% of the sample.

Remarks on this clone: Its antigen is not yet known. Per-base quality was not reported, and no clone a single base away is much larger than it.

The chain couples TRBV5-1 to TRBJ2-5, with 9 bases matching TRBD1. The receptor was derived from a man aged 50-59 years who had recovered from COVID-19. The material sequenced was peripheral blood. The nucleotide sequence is TGCGCCAGCAGCTTGGTACAGGGGGCGCGGGAGACCCAGTACTTC. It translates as CASSLVQGARETQYF.